Following are 29 T cell receptor beta chains from one sample sequenced in a study of T cell responses to AZD1222 COVID-19 vaccine. Produced via immunoSEQ multiplex PCR; TCRdb's table is partial and in-frame only. The top ten hold roughly 32% of the sample, which has 84,000 or so clones, roughly nine tenths seen once. This material consisted of peripheral blood, taken on day 0 of AZD1222 vaccination. The receptors were sampled from an adult in good health.

This sequence joins TRBV6-5 and TRBJ2-3; D remains ambiguous. Germline CDR1 and CDR2: MNHEY and SVGAGI. V was trimmed by 5 bases and J by 4 bases, leaving 13 bases between them. CDR3 length: 14 residues. CDR3: CASSTHQSADTQYF. The CDR3 DNA reads TGTGCCAGCAGTACCCATCAAAGCGCAGATACGCAGTATTTT.

The rearrangement links TRBV10-3 to TRBJ2-6; tentatively, D is TRBD2 (6 bases). This CDR3 is built from 18 residues. Germline V gives CDR1 ENHRY, CDR2 SYGVKD. Trimming shortened V by 7 bases and J by 1 base, and 20 bases separated the two germline ends. The CDR3 DNA reads TGTGCCATCAAAGGTATCCTCGCGGGAAATTCTGGGGCCAACGTCCTGACTTTC. Its protein is CAIKGILAGNSGANVLTF.

The chain employs TRBV29-1 and TRBJ1-1, with a tentative D call TRBD1 (5 bases). V was trimmed by 8 bases and J by 4 bases, leaving 20 bases between them. The CDR3 spans 14 residues. Germline CDR1 SQVTM, CDR2 ANQGSEA. CDR3 sequence reads: CSSRPGTGRTEAFF. DNA of the CDR3: TGCAGCTCCCGCCCGGGGACCGGGCGCACTGAAGCTTTCTTT.

The chain links TRBV6-5 to TRBJ1-6, with D uncertain. Germline-derived CDR1 and CDR2 are MNHEY and SVGAGI. CDR3 length: 12 amino acids. V was trimmed by 0 bases and J by 10 bases, leaving 4 bases between them. CDR3 DNA: TGTGCCAGCAGTTACTCGGCCTCACCCCTCCACTTT. It encodes CASSYSASPLHF.

The J gene is TRBJ2-7, the V gene TRBV4-3, with unresolved D. Trimming pared 4 bases from V and 3 bases from J, leaving 13 bases between. CDR1 LGHNA and CDR2 YSLEER come from the germline V gene. The CDR3 contains 14 residues. CDR3 bases: TGCGCCAGCAGCCTTCGGACCAACTACTACGAGCAGTACTTC. The encoded protein is CASSLRTNYYEQYF.

This chain joins TRBV7-2 and TRBJ2-7; 13 bases are a match to TRBD2. The germline V gene has CDR1 SGHTA and CDR2 FQGNSA. V trimming: 6 bases; J trimming: 2 bases; junction bases outside the gene matches: 7. The CDR3 spans 16 residues. The CDR3 region is CASSRTSGSRPYEQYF. For the CDR3, the DNA is TGTGCCAGCAGTCGGACTAGCGGGAGCCGTCCCTACGAGCAGTACTTC.

The rearrangement links TRBV30 to TRBJ2-1; no clear D gene. V was cut by 0 bases and J by 2 bases, with 11 bases left in between. The CDR3 loop spans 15 amino acids. Germline V CDR1 and CDR2: GTSNPN, SVGIG (reference sequence). CDR3 bases: TGTGCCTGGAGTGTAAGGATGAGCGCCTACAATGAGCAGTTCTTC. This sequence encodes CAWSVRMSAYNEQFF.

The chain carries TRBV9 and TRBJ2-6; D perhaps matches TRBD1 (5 bases). The CDR3 consists of 19 residues. The V gene lost 0 bases and the J gene lost 1 base, with 17 bases spanning the gap. Germline V gene data show CDR1 as SGDLS and CDR2 as YYNGEE. The CDR3 region is CASSVVQGRSLSGANVLTF. DNA for the CDR3: TGTGCCAGCAGCGTAGTGCAGGGTCGGAGCCTATCTGGGGCCAACGTCCTGACTTTC.

The rearrangement uses TRBV11-2 and TRBJ1-6, with TRBD1 matching 10 bases. CDR1 SGHAT and CDR2 FQNNGV come from the germline V gene. The CDR3 covers 19 residues. J was trimmed by 7 bases and V by 1 base; bases with no gene match: 13. The CDR3 sequence: CASSLAGARQGARNSPLHF. CDR3 coding DNA: TGTGCCAGCAGCTTAGCCGGCGCCCGACAGGGGGCAAGGAATTCACCCCTCCACTTT.

The chain is built from TRBV7-9 and TRBJ1-1, with 11 bases lining up with TRBD1. The germline V gene encodes CDR1 SEHNR and CDR2 FQNEAQ (reference sequence). This CDR3 has 15 amino acids. Losses at the gene ends were 5 bases for V and 6 bases for J; bases not matched to a gene: 8. The CDR3 here is CASSARDRGSSEAFF. CDR3 bases: TGTGCCAGCAGCGCGCGGGACAGGGGGTCTTCTGAAGCTTTCTTT.

The chain couples TRBV27 to TRBJ2-5; D perhaps matches TRBD2 (7 bases). The CDR3 covers 13 residues. Germline V gives CDR1 MNHEY, CDR2 SMNVEV (reference sequence). V was clipped by 5 bases and J by 7 bases, with 14 bases between them. CDR3 residues: CASSEGGRGTQYF. The DNA of the CDR3 is TGTGCCAGCAGTGAGGGGGGGAGGGGGACCCAGTACTTC.

The genes are TRBV9 and TRBJ2-1; TRBD1 matches at 9 bases. V shed 4 bases and J 2 bases; nucleotides not matched to a gene: 7. This CDR3 comprises 16 residues. Germline-derived CDR1 and CDR2 are SGDLS and YYNGEE. CDR3 sequence (DNA): TGTGCCAGCAGCCCTACAGGGGGCCGAACCTACAATGAGCAGTTCTTC. Protein: CASSPTGGRTYNEQFF.

The chain has TRBV10-3 and TRBJ1-5; TRBD1 agrees at 8 bases. Germline-derived CDR1 and CDR2 are ENHRY and SYGVKD. After removal of 4 bases from V and 6 bases from J, the junction contained 5 bases not matched to a gene. This CDR3 spans 14 amino acids. As DNA, the CDR3 is TGTGCCATCAGTGTGGACAGGGTCCCTCAGCCCCAGCATTTT. It codes for CAISVDRVPQPQHF.

The J gene is TRBJ2-7, the V gene TRBV5-4; 12 bases map to TRBD1. The germline V gene has CDR1 SGHNT and CDR2 YYREEE (reference sequence). The CDR3 length is 14 residues. The trim removed 4 bases at V and 7 bases at J, leaving 6 bases unmatched. The CDR3 region is CASSTGQGAREQYF. The DNA of the CDR3 is TGTGCCAGCAGCACGGGACAGGGGGCGAGGGAGCAGTACTTC.

This sequence joins TRBV28 and TRBJ2-4, with D hard to call. The V gene lost 5 bases and the J gene lost 1 base, with 18 bases spanning the gap. Germline V gives CDR1 MDHEN, CDR2 SYDVKM. CDR3 length: 17 amino acids. CDR3 amino acids: CASSPGSSALAKNIQYF. CDR3 sequence (DNA): TGTGCCAGCAGTCCCGGATCCTCTGCTCTCGCCAAAAACATTCAGTACTTC.

In this sample, this clone turned up once. The gene calls are TRBV2 and TRBJ2-5; TRBD2 matches 10 bases. V gave up 2 bases and J gave up 4 bases; unmatched junction bases: 4. Germline V CDR1 and CDR2: SNHLY, FYNNEI. The length of the CDR3 is 15 residues. CDR3 residues: CASSESSGRRETQYF. The CDR3 coding sequence is TGTGCCAGCAGTGAATCTAGCGGGAGAAGAGAGACCCAGTACTTC.

V gene TRBV24-1 combines with J gene TRBJ2-1; 9 bases match TRBD2. This CDR3 region has 14 residues. The ends lost 9 bases at V and 5 bases at J; junction bases unmatched: 7. Looked up from germline, CDR1 is KGHDR and CDR2 is SFDVKD. CDR3: CATQRAGGNNEQFF. The CDR3 region has the DNA TGTGCCACCCAGCGTGCGGGAGGGAACAATGAGCAGTTCTTC.

This clone has only one observation. The chain links TRBV2 to TRBJ1-2; D unclear. V shed 6 bases and J shed 5 bases, with 19 bases lying between them. CDR3 size: 15 residues. Germline V gene data show CDR1 as SNHLY and CDR2 as FYNNEI. The CDR3 nucleotides are TGTGCCAGCAGCTTGAAGGTCCAAGCTGTTTATGGCTACACCTTC. Translated: CASSLKVQAVYGYTF.

The rearrangement links TRBV7-2 to TRBJ1-1; 7 bases agree with TRBD1. CDR1 is SGHTA, CDR2 FQGNSA, per germline. V trimming: 5 bases; J trimming: 3 bases; junction bases outside the gene matches: 3. The CDR3 contains 13 residues. CDR3 bases: TGTGCCAGCAGCCAAGACAGGGACACTGAAGCTTTCTTT. Amino acid sequence: CASSQDRDTEAFF. Using reference TRBV7-2 and TRBJ1-1 for the parts outside the CDR3, the full variable domain is GAGVSQSPSNKVTEKGKDVELRCDPISGHTALYWYRQSLGQGLEFLIYFQGNSAPDKSGLPSDRFSAERTGGSVSTLTIQRTQQEDSAVYLCASSQDRDTEAFFGQGTRLTVV.

J is TRBJ2-1 and V is TRBV28; TRBD1 matches 7 bases. V dropped 2 bases and J dropped 8; count of bases not matched to a gene: 9. Germline lookup yields CDR1 MDHEN and CDR2 SYDVKM. CDR3 length: 15 amino acids. This CDR3 is CASSLRGQGVDEQFF. The CDR3 nucleotides are TGTGCCAGCAGTTTAAGAGGGCAGGGGGTGGATGAGCAGTTCTTC.

The CDR3 reads CASRTTSGTTYEQYF. The CDR3 bases are TGTGCCAGCAGGACCACTAGCGGGACCACCTACGAGCAGTACTTC. The chain combines TRBV6-5 with TRBJ2-7, with 10 bases fitting TRBD2. The CDR3 runs 15 residues. CDR1 is MNHEY and CDR2 is SVGAGI in the germline V gene. J was trimmed by 2 bases and V by 6 bases; bases with no gene match: 7.

This chain joins TRBV4-3 and TRBJ2-1; weak D call: TRBD1 (6 bases). Germline V gene sequence: CDR1 LGHNA, CDR2 YSLEER. The CDR3 extends over 15 amino acids. The V and J ends lost 4 bases and 2 bases respectively, with 12 bases between them. The CDR3 protein is CASSPRDNAYNEQFF. The CDR3 DNA follows: TGCGCCAGCAGCCCCCGGGACAACGCCTACAATGAGCAGTTCTTC.

The chain employs TRBV29-1 and TRBJ1-2, with D maybe TRBD1 (6 bases). CDR3 length: 11 amino acids. Trimming took 7 bases from V and 8 from J, leaving 14 bases between them. Per germline, CDR1 SQVTM and CDR2 ANQGSEA. The CDR3: CSDKSGVGYTF. The CDR3 nucleotides read TGCAGCGACAAATCAGGGGTCGGCTACACCTTC. The whole variable domain, filled in from reference TRBV29-1 and TRBJ1-2, reads SAVISQKPSRDICQRGTSLTIQCQVDSQVTMMFWYRQQPGQSLTLIATANQGSEATYESGFVIDKFPISRPNLTFSTLTVSNMSPEDSSIYLCSDKSGVGYTFGSGTRLTVV.

The chain couples TRBV30 to TRBJ2-1, with unresolved D. Trimming removed 2 bases from V and 0 bases from J, with 8 bases in between. Germline V gene lookup returns CDR1 GTSNPN and CDR2 SVGIG (reference sequence). CDR3 length: 14 residues. CDR3 sequence (DNA): TGTGCCTGGAGTTGGCGGATCTCCTACAATGAGCAGTTCTTC. Its protein product is CAWSWRISYNEQFF.

Here the CDR3 DNA reads TGTGCCAGCAGTTTCCCGGGACAGGGCGGAGTGGCCCTCCACTTT. Translating it yields CASSFPGQGGVALHF. The V call is TRBV28, the J call TRBJ1-6; TRBD1 agrees at 9 bases. Germline CDR1 and CDR2: MDHEN and SYDVKM. The CDR3 is 15 residues long. V trimming: 3 bases; J trimming: 14 bases; junction bases outside the gene matches: 11.

The chain joins TRBV10-2 to TRBJ2-5; weak D call: TRBD2 (5 bases). The length of the CDR3 is 16 residues. The germline V gene has CDR1 WSHSY and CDR2 SAAADI. V lost 4 bases and J lost 5, with 20 bases in between. This CDR3 is CASSGTSLAEGETQYF. CDR3 DNA: TGCGCCAGCAGTGGAACCTCCTTGGCAGAGGGTGAGACCCAGTACTTC.

V usage is TRBV28 and J usage is TRBJ2-5, with D tentatively TRBD1 (6 bases). The germline gives CDR1 MDHEN, CDR2 SYDVKM. This CDR3 spans 14 amino acids. V was trimmed by 5 bases and J by 5 bases, leaving 15 bases between them. Here the CDR3 DNA reads TGTGCCAGCAGTCAACCGGGACAAGGGGAGACCCAGTACTTC. Translated, it gives CASSQPGQGETQYF. The complete variable domain, with remaining parts taken from reference TRBV28 and TRBJ2-5, reads DVKVTQSSRYLVKRTGEKVFLECVQDMDHENMFWYRQDPGLGLRLIYFSYDVKMKEKGDIPEGYSVSREKKERFSLILESASTNQTSMYLCASSQPGQGETQYFGPGTRLLVL.

This chain connects TRBV12-5 to TRBJ1-2; D not certain. There are 8 residues in the CDR3. CDR1 is LGHNT, CDR2 FRNRAP, per germline. V gave up 3 bases and J gave up 14 bases, with 4 bases separating them. CDR3 amino acids: CASGFQTF. The CDR3 DNA reads as TGTGCTAGTGGTTTCCAGACCTTC.

The chain carries TRBV29-1 and TRBJ2-1; 12 positions match TRBD2. CDR1 is SQVTM and CDR2 is ANQGSEA in the germline V gene. The CDR3 has 14 amino acids. Trimming cost V 7 bases and J 7 bases; bases outside gene matches: 8. CDR3 sequence: CSGNLAGGWNEQFF. The CDR3 DNA reads as TGCAGCGGTAACCTAGCGGGAGGGTGGAATGAGCAGTTCTTC.